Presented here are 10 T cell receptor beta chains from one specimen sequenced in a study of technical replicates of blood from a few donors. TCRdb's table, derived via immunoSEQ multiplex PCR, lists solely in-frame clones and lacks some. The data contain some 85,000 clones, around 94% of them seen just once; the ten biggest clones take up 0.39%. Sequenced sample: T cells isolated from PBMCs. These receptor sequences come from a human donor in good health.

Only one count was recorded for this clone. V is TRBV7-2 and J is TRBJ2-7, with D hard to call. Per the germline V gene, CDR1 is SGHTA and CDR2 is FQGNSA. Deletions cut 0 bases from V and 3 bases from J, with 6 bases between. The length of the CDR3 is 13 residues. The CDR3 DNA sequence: TGTGCCAGCAGCTTAGCAGCCTACTACGAGCAGTACTTC. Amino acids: CASSLAAYYEQYF.

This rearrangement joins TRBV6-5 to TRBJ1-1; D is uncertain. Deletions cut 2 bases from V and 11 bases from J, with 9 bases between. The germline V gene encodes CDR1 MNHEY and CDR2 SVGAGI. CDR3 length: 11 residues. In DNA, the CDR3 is TGTGCCAGCAGTTACGCGGGCTATGCTTTCTTT. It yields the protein CASSYAGYAFF.

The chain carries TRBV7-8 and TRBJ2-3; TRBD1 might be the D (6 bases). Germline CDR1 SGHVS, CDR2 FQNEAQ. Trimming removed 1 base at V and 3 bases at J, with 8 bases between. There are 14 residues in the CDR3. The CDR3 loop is CASSLEQGTDTQYF. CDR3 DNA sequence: TGTGCCAGCAGCTTAGAACAGGGAACAGATACGCAGTATTTT.

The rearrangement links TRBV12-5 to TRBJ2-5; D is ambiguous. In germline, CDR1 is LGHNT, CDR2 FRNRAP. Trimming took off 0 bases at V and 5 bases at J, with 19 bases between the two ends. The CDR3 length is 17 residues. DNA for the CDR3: TGTGCTAGTGGTTTGGTACAGCCCGACATATTTCGGGAGACCCAGTACTTC. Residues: CASGLVQPDIFRETQYF.

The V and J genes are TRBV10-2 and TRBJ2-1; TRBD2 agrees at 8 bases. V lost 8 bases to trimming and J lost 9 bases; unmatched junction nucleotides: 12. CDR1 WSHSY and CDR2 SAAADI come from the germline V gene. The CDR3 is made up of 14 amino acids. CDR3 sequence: CASWPERELSEQFF. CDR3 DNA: TGCGCCAGCTGGCCGGAGCGGGAGTTGAGTGAGCAGTTCTTC.

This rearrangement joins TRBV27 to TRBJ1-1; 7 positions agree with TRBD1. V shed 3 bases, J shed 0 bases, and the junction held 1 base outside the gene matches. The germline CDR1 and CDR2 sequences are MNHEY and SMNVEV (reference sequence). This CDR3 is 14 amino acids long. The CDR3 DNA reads TGTGCCAGCAGTTTCACAGGGGTGAACACTGAAGCTTTCTTT. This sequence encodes CASSFTGVNTEAFF.

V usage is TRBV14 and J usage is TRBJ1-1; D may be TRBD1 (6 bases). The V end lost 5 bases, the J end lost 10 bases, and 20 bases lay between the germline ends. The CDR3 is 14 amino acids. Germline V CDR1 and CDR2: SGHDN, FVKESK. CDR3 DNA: TGTGCCAGCAGCTTCCGGACAGTCCTGGATCGAGCTTTCTTT. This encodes CASSFRTVLDRAFF.

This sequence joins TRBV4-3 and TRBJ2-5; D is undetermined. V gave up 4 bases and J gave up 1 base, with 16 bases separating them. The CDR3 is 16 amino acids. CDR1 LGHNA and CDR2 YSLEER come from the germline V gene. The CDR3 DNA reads TGCGCCAGCAGCCCCCTCCCTGGCAGTACCCAAGAGACCCAGTACTTC. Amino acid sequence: CASSPLPGSTQETQYF.

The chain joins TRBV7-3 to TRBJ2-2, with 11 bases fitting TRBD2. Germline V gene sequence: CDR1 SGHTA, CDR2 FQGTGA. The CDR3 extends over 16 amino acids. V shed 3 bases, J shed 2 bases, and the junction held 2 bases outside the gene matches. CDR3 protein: CASSFSGRGNTGELFF. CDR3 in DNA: TGTGCCAGCAGCTTTAGCGGGAGGGGAAACACCGGGGAGCTGTTTTTT.

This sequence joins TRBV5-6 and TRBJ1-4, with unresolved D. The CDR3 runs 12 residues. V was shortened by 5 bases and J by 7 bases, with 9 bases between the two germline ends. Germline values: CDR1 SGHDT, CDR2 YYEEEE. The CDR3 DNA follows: TGTGCCAGCAGTAGCGGAGGTGAAAAACTGTTTTTT. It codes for CASSSGGEKLFF.